The clone carrying this T cell receptor (beta chain) was recorded many times. Its cognate antigen is unknown. Per germline, CDR1 MNHEY and CDR2 SVGAGI. The CDR3 runs to 15 residues. The V gene end was trimmed by 5 bases and the J gene end by 7 bases; junction bases not matched to a gene: 8. The beta constant-region primer was an equimolar mix of two oligonucleotides covering TRBC1 and TRBC2. Nested alpha and beta constant-region primers with the SP2 primer drove four PCR rounds on ligated cDNA. The cDNA 3' end received a ligated single-stranded oligonucleotide carrying the SP2 primer and a 12-nucleotide UMI. Each CDR3 protein gets one entry after TCRdb re-called the UMI-ligation and nested PCR reads with MiXCR. The sample yields approximately 150,000 distinct CDR3 sequences, about 23% seen once. Cells stained for CD3, CD4, CD8, CD45RA and CD27 were sorted into four subsets. This specimen belongs to a study of naive and memory T cell subsets.

Findings and caveats of the study: A few larger clonotypes appeared in naive repertoires, especially CD8, possibly memory cells re-expressing CD45RA.

The sample comprised naive CD4+ T cells from blood. The rearrangement uses TRBV6-5 and TRBJ1-4; 9 bases fit TRBD1. The clonotype comes from a human donor in good health. CDR3 DNA: TGTGCCAGCAGTAACACCGGGACAGGGATTGAAAAACTGTTTTTT. It specifies CASSNTGTGIEKLFF.